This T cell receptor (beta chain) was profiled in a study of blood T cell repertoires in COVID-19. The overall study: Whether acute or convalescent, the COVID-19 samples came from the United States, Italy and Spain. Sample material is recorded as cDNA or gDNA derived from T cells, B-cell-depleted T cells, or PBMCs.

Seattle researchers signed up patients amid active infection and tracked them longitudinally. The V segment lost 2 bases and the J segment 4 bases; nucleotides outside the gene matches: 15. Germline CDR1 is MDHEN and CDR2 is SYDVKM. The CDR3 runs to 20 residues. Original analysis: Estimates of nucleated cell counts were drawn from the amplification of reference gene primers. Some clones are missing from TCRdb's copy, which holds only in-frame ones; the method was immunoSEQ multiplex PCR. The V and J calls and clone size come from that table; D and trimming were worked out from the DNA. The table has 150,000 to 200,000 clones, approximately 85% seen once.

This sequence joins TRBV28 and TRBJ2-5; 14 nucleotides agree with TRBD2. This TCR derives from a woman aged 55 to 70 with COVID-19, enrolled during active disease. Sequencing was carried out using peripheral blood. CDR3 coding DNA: TGTGCCAGCAGTTTAATGGGACTAGCGGGGGACCCACCATTTGGAGAGACCCAGTACTTC. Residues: CASSLMGLAGDPPFGETQYF.